Reported below is one T cell receptor (beta chain). Germline V lookup: CDR1 ENHRY, CDR2 SYGVKD. This CDR3 has 14 residues. The J segment lost 5 bases and the V segment lost 3 bases, leaving 6 bases of the junction unmatched. This entry is derived from a study of blood T cell repertoires in COVID-19. Study context: Whether acute or convalescent, the COVID-19 samples came from the United States, Italy and Spain. T cells, B-cell-depleted T cells, or PBMCs supplied cDNA or gDNA.

In the original analysis: Nucleated cell counts were estimated from reference gene primer amplification. TCRdb's copy holds only in-frame clones and misses some; the assay was immunoSEQ multiplex PCR. The V and J calls and clone size are taken from that table; D and trimming were inferred from the DNA. In the table there are 200,000 to 250,000 clones, about 78% of which are singletons. V gene TRBV10-3 combines with J gene TRBJ2-7, with TRBD1 matching 8 bases. This clonotype originated in a woman in her 70s with acute or convalescent COVID-19. The specimen sequenced was peripheral blood. CDR3 in amino acids: CAISDQGQGNEQYF. The CDR3 DNA is TGTGCCATCAGTGACCAAGGACAGGGCAACGAGCAGTACTTC.